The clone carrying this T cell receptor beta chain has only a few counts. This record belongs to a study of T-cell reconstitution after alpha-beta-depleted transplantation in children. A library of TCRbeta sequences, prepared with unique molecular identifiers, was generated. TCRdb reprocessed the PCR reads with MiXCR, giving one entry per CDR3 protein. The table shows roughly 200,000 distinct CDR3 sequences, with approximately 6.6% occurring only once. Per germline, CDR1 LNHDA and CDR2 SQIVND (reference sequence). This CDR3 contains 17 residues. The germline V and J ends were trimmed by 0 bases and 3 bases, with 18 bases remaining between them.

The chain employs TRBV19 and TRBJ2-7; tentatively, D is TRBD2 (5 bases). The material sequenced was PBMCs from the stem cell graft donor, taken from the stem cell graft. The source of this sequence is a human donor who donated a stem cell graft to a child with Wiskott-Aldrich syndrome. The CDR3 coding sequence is TGTGCCAGTAGTATAGAATCTTCGGATGCGGGTAACTACGAGCAGTACTTC. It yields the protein CASSIESSDAGNYEQYF.